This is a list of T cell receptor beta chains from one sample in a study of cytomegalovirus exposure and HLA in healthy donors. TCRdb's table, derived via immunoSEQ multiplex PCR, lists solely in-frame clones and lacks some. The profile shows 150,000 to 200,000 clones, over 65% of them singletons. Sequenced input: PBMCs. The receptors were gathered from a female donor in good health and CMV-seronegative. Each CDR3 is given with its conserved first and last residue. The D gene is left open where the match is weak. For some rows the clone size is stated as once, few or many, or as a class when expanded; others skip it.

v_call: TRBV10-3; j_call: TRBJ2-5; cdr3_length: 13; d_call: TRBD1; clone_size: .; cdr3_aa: CATKDRVTETQYF; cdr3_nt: TGTGCCACAAAAGACAGGGTTACGGAGACCCAGTACTTC
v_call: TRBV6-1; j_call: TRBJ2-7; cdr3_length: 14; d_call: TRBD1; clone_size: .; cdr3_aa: CASRPRGQGAEQYF; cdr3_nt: TGTGCCAGTCGGCCCAGAGGACAGGGGGCCGAGCAGTACTTC
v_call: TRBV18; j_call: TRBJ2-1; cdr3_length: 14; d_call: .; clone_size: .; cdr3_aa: CASSLKGHRNEQFF; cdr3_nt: TGTGCCAGCTCACTAAAGGGGCATCGCAATGAGCAGTTCTTC
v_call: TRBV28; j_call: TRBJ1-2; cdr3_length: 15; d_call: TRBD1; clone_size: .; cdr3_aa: CASSFGDRGLRGYTF; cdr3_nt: TGTGCCAGCAGTTTTGGGGACAGGGGGCTAAGGGGCTACACCTTC
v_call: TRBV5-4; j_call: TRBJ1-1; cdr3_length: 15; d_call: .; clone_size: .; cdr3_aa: CASSSKTREATEAFF; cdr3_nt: TGTGCCAGCAGCTCCAAAACAAGGGAGGCCACTGAAGCTTTCTTT
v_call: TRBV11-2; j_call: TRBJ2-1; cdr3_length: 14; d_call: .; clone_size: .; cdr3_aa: CASSRTGTLNEQFF; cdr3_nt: TGTGCCAGCAGCCGGACCGGGACACTCAATGAGCAGTTCTTC
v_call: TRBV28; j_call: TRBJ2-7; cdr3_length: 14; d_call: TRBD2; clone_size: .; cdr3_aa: CASSLGGGAYEQYF; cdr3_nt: TGTGCCAGCAGTTTAGGCGGGGGGGCCTACGAGCAGTACTTC
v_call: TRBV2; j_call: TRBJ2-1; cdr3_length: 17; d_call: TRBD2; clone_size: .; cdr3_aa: CASSEGLSGGPSNEQFF; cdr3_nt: TGTGCCAGCAGTGAAGGGCTTAGCGGGGGCCCTTCCAATGAGCAGTTCTTC
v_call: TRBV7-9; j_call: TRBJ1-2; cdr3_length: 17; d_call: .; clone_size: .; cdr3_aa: CASTSPRQALHPDGYTF; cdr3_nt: TGTGCCAGCACCTCCCCCCGACAGGCCCTTCATCCCGATGGCTACACCTTC
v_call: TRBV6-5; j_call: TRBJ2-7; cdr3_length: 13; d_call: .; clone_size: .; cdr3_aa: CASSYSRGYEQYF; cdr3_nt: TGTGCCAGCAGTTACTCCAGGGGCTACGAGCAGTACTTC
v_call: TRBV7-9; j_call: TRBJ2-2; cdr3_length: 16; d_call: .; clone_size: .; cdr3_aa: CASSLMTGANTGELFF; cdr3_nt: TGTGCCAGCAGCCTGATGACAGGAGCGAACACCGGGGAGCTGTTTTTT
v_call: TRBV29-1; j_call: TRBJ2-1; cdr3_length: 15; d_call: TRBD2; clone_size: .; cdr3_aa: CSAGGGLVTPNEQFF; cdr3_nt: TGCAGCGCCGGCGGCGGACTAGTAACCCCCAATGAGCAGTTCTTC
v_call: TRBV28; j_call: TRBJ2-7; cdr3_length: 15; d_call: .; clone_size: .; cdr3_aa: CASSFRTALSYEQYF; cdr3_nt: TGTGCCAGCAGTTTTAGGACAGCCCTTTCCTACGAGCAGTACTTC
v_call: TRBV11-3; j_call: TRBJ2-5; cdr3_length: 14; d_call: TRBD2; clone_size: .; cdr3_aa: CASSLRGSGGTQYF; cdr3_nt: TGTGCCAGCAGCTTACGGGGATCGGGAGGGACCCAGTACTTC
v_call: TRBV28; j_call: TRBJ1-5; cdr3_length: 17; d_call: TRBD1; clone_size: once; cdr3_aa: CASSSPGQGVGNQPQHF; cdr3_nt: TGTGCCAGCAGTTCCCCCGGACAGGGGGTCGGCAATCAGCCCCAGCATTTT
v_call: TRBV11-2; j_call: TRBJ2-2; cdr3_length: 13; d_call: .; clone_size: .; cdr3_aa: CASSPEGVGELFF; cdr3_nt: TGTGCCAGCAGCCCAGAGGGGGTCGGGGAGCTGTTTTTT